This TCR beta chain was profiled in a study of T-cell memory formation after mild COVID-19 (dated by TCRdb to the early 2020s). Background for the entire study: TCR sequence clusters from the two donors were largely donor specific. Longitudinal TCRalpha and TCRbeta repertoire sequencing tracked T-cell clones expanding and contracting after mild COVID-19 in two donors. Two young, previously healthy adult volunteers made up the cohort, one male and one female.

What the authors observed across the whole study: Contracting CD4+ clones were located mainly in the CM and EM memory subsets, whereas CD8+ clones were found to be enriched in EMRA. SARS-CoV-2 specificity was not confirmed for the second-wave clones peaking on day 37. The detection of some responding clones in pre-infection memory suggests that pre-existing cross-reactive memory T cells joined the SARS-CoV-2 response. Only two mild cases were covered by the study, and larger cohorts that include severe cases with pre-infection samples were considered necessary. From day 15 to 85, contracting clones showed balanced CD4/CD8 phenotypes, whereas a second wave of clones that expanded from day 15 to 37 leaned towards CD4+.

Ficoll-Paque density gradient centrifugation was used to isolate PBMCs. The table lists this clonotype with a few counts. There is no known antigen for this receptor. No much larger clonotype is one base removed from it; base qualities were not supplied. Sequencing used an Illumina NovaSeq 6000. TCRalpha and TCRbeta cDNA libraries were constructed by 5'RACE with constant-segment primers, with sample barcodes and unique molecular identifiers being introduced. RNA was extracted from every sample with Trizol reagent. Amplification of the libraries took two PCR steps, and the second step added a second sample barcode plus Illumina TruSeq adapters. Libraries were sequenced on an Illumina NovaSeq with 2 x 150 bp paired-end reads. In the paper's pipeline: Reads were demultiplexed and collapsed into UMI-guided consensus sequences with migec v1.2.7. Using mixcr v2.1.11, the UMI consensuses were aligned to TRA and TRB V and J templates and assembled into clonotypes. A clonotype was counted as expanded or contracted only when both edgeR and NoisET called the clonotype significant, with the noise models trained on biological replicates. For edgeR calls, a false discovery rate-adjusted p below 0.01 and a log2 fold-change threshold of 1 were applied. As an exploratory analysis of dynamics, PCA with hierarchical clustering was applied to max-normalized trajectories of the 1000 most abundant clonotypes. Each responding clone was given a CD4 or CD8 phenotype based on the CD4+ and CD8+ repertoires, which had been sequenced separately. The raw public reads went through TCRdb reprocessing: fastp at Q25, MiXCR clone calling, in-frame beta chains kept. Each CDR3 protein gets just one entry, which takes the most common genes and DNA from the rows behind it. The V and J calls reflect TCRdb's pipeline rather than the authors' work. The table for this sample lists roughly 250,000 distinct CDR3 sequences; about 17% of them were counted only once. The ten largest clones capture around 3.7% of the sample.

V is pruned by 0 bases and J by 9 bases, leaving 7 bases of the junction without a gene match. The CDR3 goes from the cysteine to the phenylalanine over 15 residues. Only the CDR3 DNA is retained, 45 bases long and in frame from the first base. CDR1 and CDR2 are read off the germline V gene as SGHDT and YYEEEE. The sequencing input was PBMCs or a T cell subset sorted from them (not recorded which). The sequence derives from a man aged 18 to 35 who had mild COVID-19 (a few samples of this study predate the infection). The sample titles of this study are shuffled in the database, so cell type and time point are left out; the donor was told from shared clones. The chain employs TRBV5-6 and TRBJ2-1; 9 junctional bases match TRBD2. The base sequence is TGTGCCAGCAGCTTGGGGCTAGCGGGGTATAGTGAGCAGTTCTTC. Its protein product is CASSLGLAGYSEQFF.